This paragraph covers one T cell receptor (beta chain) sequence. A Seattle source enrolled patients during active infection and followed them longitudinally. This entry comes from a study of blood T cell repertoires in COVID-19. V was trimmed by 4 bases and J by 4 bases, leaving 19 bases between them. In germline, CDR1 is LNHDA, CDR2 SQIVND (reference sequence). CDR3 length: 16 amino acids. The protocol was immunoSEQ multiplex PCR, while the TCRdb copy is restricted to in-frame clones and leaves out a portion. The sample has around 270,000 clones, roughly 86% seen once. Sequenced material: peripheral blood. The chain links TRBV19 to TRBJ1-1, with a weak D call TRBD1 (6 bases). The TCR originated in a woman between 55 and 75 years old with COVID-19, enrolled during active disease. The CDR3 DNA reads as TGTGCCAGTAGTACCTCCCGAGGGGGTTGGGGCACTGAAGCTTTCTTT. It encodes CASSTSRGGWGTEAFF.